Shown below are 14 T cell receptor beta chains from a single sample sequenced in a study of technical replicates of blood from a handful of donors. The assay was immunoSEQ multiplex PCR, and TCRdb's table has in-frame clones only and misses some. The profile shows about 73,000 clones, around 93% of them singletons. The sample taken for sequencing was T cells isolated from PBMCs. The origin of the receptors is a human donor in good health.

The CDR3 loop reads CASSFRGLGSSPLHF. Here the CDR3 DNA reads TGTGCCAGCAGCTTCAGGGGTCTCGGTAGTTCACCCCTCCACTTT. The rearrangement links TRBV11-2 to TRBJ1-6, with TRBD1 as a possible D gene (6 bases). CDR3 size: 15 residues. The germline CDR1 and CDR2 sequences are SGHAT and FQNNGV. V was cut by 3 bases and J by 9 bases, with 15 bases left in between.

This chain connects TRBV5-1 to TRBJ2-3; TRBD2 matches at 7 bases. Germline CDR1 and CDR2: SGHRS and YFSETQ. After removal of 3 bases from V and 3 bases from J, the junction contained 10 bases not matched to a gene. This CDR3 has 16 amino acids. The CDR3 DNA reads as TGCGCCAGCAGCTCATCGCGGACTAGGATAACAGATACGCAGTATTTT. The encoded protein is CASSSSRTRITDTQYF.

The chain is built from TRBV5-8 and TRBJ2-3; D is possibly TRBD1 (5 bases). This CDR3 is built from 13 residues. Germline V CDR1 and CDR2: SGHTS, YDEGEE. Between the trimmed V and J ends, which lost 0 bases and 8 bases, there was a span of 10 bases. The chain's CDR3 is CASSLEDKTTQYF. The CDR3 DNA sequence: TGTGCCAGCAGCTTGGAGGACAAAACTACGCAGTATTTT. Variable domain in full (rest from reference TRBV5-8 and TRBJ2-3): EAGVTQSPTHLIKTRGQQATLRCSPISGHTSVYWYQQALGLGLQFLLWYDEGEERNRGNFPPRFSGRQFPNYSSELNVNALELEDSALYLCASSLEDKTTQYFGPGTRLTVL.

The chain has TRBV27 and TRBJ2-2; 9 bases match TRBD1. The CDR3 has 18 residues. V lost 5 bases, J lost 0 bases, and 10 bases stayed unmatched. CDR1 and CDR2 (germline): MNHEY, SMNVEV (reference sequence). The CDR3 spells CASSRIPGQGANTGELFF. CDR3 coding DNA: TGTGCCAGCAGTCGTATACCGGGACAGGGAGCGAACACCGGGGAGCTGTTTTTT.

The chain recombines TRBV25-1 with TRBJ2-3, with D maybe TRBD2 (7 bases). There are 15 residues in the CDR3. Trimming left V 7 bases short and J 0 bases short, with 14 bases between. Germline CDR1 MGHDK, CDR2 SYGVNS. CDR3 bases: TGTGCCAGCATACCGGGGGGCCCAAGCACAGATACGCAGTATTTT. Encoded protein: CASIPGGPSTDTQYF.

The chain combines TRBV7-2 with TRBJ1-5; D gene unclear. Germline assignment: CDR1 SGHTA and CDR2 FQGNSA. Deletions cut 2 bases from V and 0 bases from J, with 8 bases between. This CDR3 spans 15 amino acids. This chain's CDR3 is CASSLSGNSNQPQHF. CDR3 DNA sequence: TGTGCCAGCAGCTTATCGGGGAATAGCAATCAGCCCCAGCATTTT.

CDR3 DNA: TGTGCCAGCAGTTATGGGGGACAGAATGAAAAACTGTTTTTT. Its translation is CASSYGGQNEKLFF. The gene calls are TRBV6-6 and TRBJ1-4; 7 bases line up with TRBD1. Trimming cost V 3 bases and J 5 bases; bases outside gene matches: 3. This CDR3 has 14 amino acids. Germline CDR1 reads MNHNY; CDR2 reads SVGAGI (reference sequence).

This chain's CDR3 is CASSDYSNTGELFF. The CDR3 nucleotides read TGTGCCAGCAGTGACTACTCGAACACCGGGGAGCTGTTTTTT. V usage is TRBV6-4 and J usage is TRBJ2-2; D is uncertain. V was trimmed by 1 base and J by 0 bases, leaving 3 bases between them. This CDR3 is built from 14 residues. The germline V gene encodes CDR1 MRHNA and CDR2 SNTAGT.

The chain couples TRBV4-2 to TRBJ2-6; D remains ambiguous. CDR1 and CDR2 (germline): LGHNA, YNFKEQ. The CDR3 is 16 amino acids. Trimming took 0 bases from V and 1 from J, leaving 7 bases between them. CDR3 protein: CASSQDLTSGANVLTF. In DNA, the CDR3 is TGTGCCAGCAGCCAAGATCTTACATCTGGGGCCAACGTCCTGACTTTC.

The chain employs TRBV5-1 and TRBJ1-1; 9 nucleotides agree with TRBD1. The V gene's germline CDR1 is SGHRS and CDR2 YFSETQ. The CDR3 has 18 amino acids. V gave up 4 bases and J gave up 1 base; unmatched junction bases: 14. The CDR3 spells CASSLNPPGQGSNTEAFF. The CDR3 DNA follows: TGCGCCAGCAGCCTCAACCCACCGGGACAGGGCTCGAACACTGAAGCTTTCTTT.

The chain links TRBV4-1 to TRBJ2-1; D call uncertain. Germline assignment: CDR1 MGHRA and CDR2 YSYEKL. Trimming shortened V by 4 bases and J by 9 bases, and 22 bases separated the two germline ends. The CDR3 loop spans 16 amino acids. CDR3 DNA: TGCGCCAGCAGCCTCTCAGGTCACCAGACCACCGGTGAGCAGTTCTTC. This codes for CASSLSGHQTTGEQFF.

The rearrangement uses TRBV7-9 and TRBJ2-3, with D possibly being TRBD1 (7 bases). The CDR3 is 14 residues long. CDR1 is SEHNR, CDR2 FQNEAQ, per germline (reference sequence). V lost 5 bases, J lost 2 bases, and 11 bases lay in between. The CDR3: CASSAGQTTDTQYF. CDR3 sequence (DNA): TGTGCCAGCAGCGCGGGACAGACCACAGATACGCAGTATTTT.

This clone has a single count. The V gene is TRBV6-5, the J gene TRBJ1-5, with D unclear. V lost 0 bases, J lost 4 bases, and 10 bases lay in between. This CDR3 has 15 residues. The V gene's germline CDR1 is MNHEY and CDR2 SVGAGI. The CDR3 coding sequence is TGTGCCAGCAGTTACTCGATCAGAGGGAATCAGCCCCAGCATTTT. As protein: CASSYSIRGNQPQHF.

The V and J genes are TRBV6-5 and TRBJ2-7; 7 bases map to TRBD1. The trim removed 4 bases at V and 4 bases at J, leaving 4 bases unmatched. There are 13 residues in the CDR3. Looked up from germline, CDR1 is MNHEY and CDR2 is SVGAGI. This CDR3 reads CASSFNRGYEQYF. The CDR3 DNA reads as TGTGCCAGCAGTTTCAACAGGGGATACGAGCAGTACTTC.